Listed below are T cell receptor beta chains from one sample, sequenced in a study of blood T cell repertoires in COVID-19. Generated by immunoSEQ multiplex PCR, the TCRdb table keeps only in-frame clones and is missing some. This sample yields 130,000 to 150,000 clones, of which around 85% are seen a single time; more than 8.5% belongs to the top ten. Sequenced material: PBMCs or T cells enriched from blood (not recorded which). Source of these receptors: a man in his fifties or sixties who had recovered from COVID-19. Each CDR3 is given with its conserved first and last residue. D genes are given only for firm matches. A row's size may be missing; if present it is once, few, many or a size class.

>TRBV18|TRBJ2-5|TRBD1|.
TGTGCCAGTGCGAGGGGGACAGGGGGACCGCAAGAGACCCAGTACTTC
CASARGTGGPQETQYF
>TRBV9|TRBJ2-1|.|.
TGTGCCAGCAGTCGAGACAATGAGCAGTTCTTC
CASSRDNEQFF
>TRBV7-9|TRBJ2-7|TRBD2|.
TGTGCCAGCAGCAGACGGGGGGACGAGCAGTACTTC
CASSRRGDEQYF
>TRBV15|TRBJ1-2|.|.
TGTGCCACCAGCAGATCGACAGATCTCGGAAGGGGCTACACCTTC
CATSRSTDLGRGYTF
>TRBV4-3|TRBJ2-1|TRBD2|.
TGCGCCAGCAGCCAAGATACTAGCGGGGGTATCCCCTACAATGAGCAGTTCTTC
CASSQDTSGGIPYNEQFF
>TRBV7-9|TRBJ1-2|.|.
TGTGCCAGCAGCCCCAATCCCCCAGGGCACTATGGCTACACCTTC
CASSPNPPGHYGYTF
>TRBV25-1|TRBJ1-6|.|.
TGTGCCAGCAGTTTTTCAGGGGCCGGTAATTCACCCCTCCACTTT
CASSFSGAGNSPLHF
>TRBV7-7|TRBJ2-5|TRBD1|.
TGTGCTAGCAGCTCCACGACAGGGGACCAAGAGACCCAGTACTTC
CASSSTTGDQETQYF
>TRBV23-1|TRBJ2-7|.|.
TGCGCCAGCGGCCGAGGAAGGGGGTTCCACGAGCAGTACTTC
CASGRGRGFHEQYF
>TRBV25-1|TRBJ1-4|TRBD1|.
TGTGCCAGCAGTGACAGGGGGGCGACTAATGAAAAACTGTTTTTT
CASSDRGATNEKLFF
>TRBV18|TRBJ1-3|.|few
TGTGCCAGCTCACCACGCGAGCAAACTGGAAACACCATATATTTT
CASSPREQTGNTIYF
>TRBV5-1|TRBJ2-7|.|.
TGCGCCAGCAGCTTGGTAACAGGGTGGCCCTACGAGCAGTACTTC
CASSLVTGWPYEQYF
>TRBV7-3|TRBJ1-2|TRBD1|many
TGTGCCAGCAGCTTAAGGGGGGACAGGGCGACCTCAACGGGCTACACCTTC
CASSLRGDRATSTGYTF
>TRBV7-2|TRBJ1-2|.|.
TGTGCCAGCAGCTCAAACACAGGGCTAGGTGGCTACACCTTC
CASSSNTGLGGYTF
>TRBV4-3|TRBJ1-5|.|.
TGCGCCAGCAGCCAAGAGGGAGGGGGCAATCAGCCCCAGCATTTT
CASSQEGGGNQPQHF
>TRBV9|TRBJ2-2|.|medium-sized
TGTGCCAGCAGCCCTTTCCTTACCGGGGAGCTGTTTTTT
CASSPFLTGELFF